These T cell receptor beta chains were read from a single sample in a study of PD-1 blockade in classical Hodgkin lymphoma. Here immunoSEQ multiplex PCR was the method, and the copy in TCRdb shows in-frame clones only, minus some. The sample contains 70,000 to 80,000 clones, roughly 91% of which appear only once. Sequencing used peripheral blood mononuclear cells (PBMCs), obtained at baseline. These receptors all come from a human donor with classical Hodgkin lymphoma. Both conserved end residues are part of each CDR3.

V gene	J gene	CDR3 protein
TRBV5-1	TRBJ2-3	CASSLGAVYTDTQYF
TRBV15	TRBJ2-2	CATSRVGTGSRTGELFF
TRBV19	TRBJ2-7	CASTAVNSYEQYF
TRBV5-8	TRBJ1-1	CASSLDGGVTEAFF
TRBV28	TRBJ1-1	CASTRGANTEAFF
TRBV30	TRBJ1-4	CAWNPLHGTNEKLFF
TRBV7-3	TRBJ1-1	CASSSTGAEAFF
TRBV10-1	-	CASSPKQGRSSYEQYF
TRBV27	TRBJ2-5	CASQTSGGAGLTQYF
TRBV11-2	TRBJ2-7	CASSTRQGGYEQYF
TRBV7-2	TRBJ2-1	CASSLEGRPYNEQFF
TRBV11-2	TRBJ1-2	CASSLTGGGYTF
TRBV18	TRBJ2-7	CASSAGGLAGDEQYF
TRBV7-8	-	CASSSKDMGGYEQYF
TRBV19	TRBJ2-3	CASSIGPLIGTSGRSDTQYF
TRBV5-1	TRBJ2-1	CASSLGHNEQFF
TRBV5-4	TRBJ1-2	CASSLGTWTGNGYTF
TRBV18	TRBJ2-2	CASSLVSPSLTGELFF
TRBV15	TRBJ2-5	CATSRPSLRGAQETQYF
TRBV7-9	TRBJ2-3	CASNSKADTQYF
TRBV28	TRBJ2-2	CASSLVNTGELFF
TRBV7-3	TRBJ2-3	CASSFTPGTQYF
TRBV7-9	TRBJ2-2	CAGDSGSNTGELFF
TRBV15	TRBJ2-3	CATSLWTSGSADTQYF
TRBV21-1	TRBJ1-3	CASSKEVPNTIYF
TRBV6-5	TRBJ1-1	CASSYSRGHTEAFF
TRBV30	TRBJ1-6	CAWTVGGTGDSPLHF
TRBV7-9	TRBJ1-2	CASSLGPLGANYGYTF
TRBV29-1	TRBJ2-7	CSVTGQSSYEQYF
TRBV15	TRBJ1-5	CATSRDIPRGQPQHF
TRBV1	TRBJ2-1	CTSSPQSAHLGNEQFF
TRBV10-3	TRBJ2-5	CAISDVSQETQYF
TRBV7-3	TRBJ1-1	CASSTGTANTEAFF
TRBV6-4	TRBJ2-2	CASSEVYTGELFF
TRBV27	TRBJ1-5	CASSLSPGQGFTQPQHF
TRBV29-1	TRBJ2-3	CSVVRGRAGDTQYF
TRBV11-2	TRBJ2-7	CASSPSRDNYEQYF
TRBV4-2	TRBJ2-3	CASSHQVRDYLSTDTQYF
TRBV7-9	TRBJ2-5	CASSSLAVQETQYF
TRBV6-5	TRBJ1-4	CASSPLRGANEKLFF
TRBV7-3	TRBJ2-5	CASSLAPVGGGLQETQYF
TRBV5-1	TRBJ2-1	CASSTGGTSSYNEQFF
TRBV30	TRBJ1-1	CAWGRGQDYTEAFF
TRBV5-1	TRBJ1-1	CASSLGDLLNTEAFF
TRBV27	TRBJ2-7	CASSFEWDSHEQYF
TRBV27	TRBJ1-6	CARQKGTSSYNSPLHF
TRBV5-1	TRBJ1-1	CASSPGGGTEAFF
TRBV5-6	TRBJ1-5	CASSFESDNQPQHF
TRBV4-3	TRBJ2-3	CASSQTGGRDTQYF
TRBV5-1	TRBJ1-2	CASSSGTPVHYGYTF